The sequence of this TCR beta chain was determined in a study of blood T cell repertoires in COVID-19. Study summary: T cells, B-cell-depleted T cells, or PBMCs provided the cDNA or gDNA that served as material.

CDR1 LNHDA and CDR2 SQIVND come from the germline V gene (reference sequence). The CDR3 sequence is 16 residues long. V lost 4 bases to trimming and J lost 4 bases; unmatched junction nucleotides: 6. The data were produced by immunoSEQ multiplex PCR, yet TCRdb's version contains in-frame clones alone and is incomplete. The table lists over 350,000 clones, 85% to 90% of them singletons. Participants were aged roughly 18 to 90 years, lived in under 30 US areas, and enrolled virtually. Cohorts were based on clinical histories the participants reported. The TCR comes from a woman aged 25 to 39 with acute COVID-19. The sequencing input was PBMCs or T cells enriched from blood (not recorded which). J is TRBJ1-6 and V is TRBV19; 8 bases are a match to TRBD1. CDR3 residues: CASSTTRTGYNSPLHF. In DNA, the CDR3 is TGTGCCAGTAGTACTACGCGGACAGGGTATAATTCACCCCTCCACTTT. Complete variable domain (other parts from reference TRBV19 and TRBJ1-6): DGGITQSPKYLFRKEGQNVTLSCEQNLNHDAMYWYRQDPGQGLRLIYYSQIVNDFQKGDIAEGYSVSREKKESFPLTVTSAQKNPTAFYLCASSTTRTGYNSPLHFGNGTRLTVT.